The 2 T cell receptor beta chains in this list originate from one sample, sequenced in a study of T cell repertoires in ileal Crohn's disease. The time point was: neoterminal ileum biopsy at postoperative endoscopy, about 6 months after surgery. Data came from immunoSEQ multiplex PCR; TCRdb stores just in-frame clones and leaves some out. The sample lists tens of thousands of clones, 85% to 90% seen once, with about 2.1% in the top ten. Sequencing was performed on ileal tissue. The receptors come from an adult with Crohn's disease.

The chain is built from TRBV7-8 and TRBJ1-3; unclear D gene. CDR1 and CDR2 (germline): SGHVS, FQNEAQ. This CDR3 spans 13 amino acids. Trimming took 0 bases from V and 6 from J, leaving 6 bases between them. CDR3 sequence (DNA): TGTGCCAGCAGCTTAGCGCAGGAAAACACCATATATTTT. Residues: CASSLAQENTIYF.

V is TRBV29-1 and J is TRBJ1-2; D might be TRBD1 (5 bases). The CDR3 has 13 amino acids. The germline V and J ends were trimmed by 4 bases and 8 bases, with 17 bases remaining between them. Germline V gives CDR1 SQVTM, CDR2 ANQGSEA. The CDR3 DNA reads as TGCAGCGTTGTTACGATGGGGCTGATCGGCTACACCTTC. Its protein is CSVVTMGLIGYTF.